These 20 T cell receptor beta chains share one sample of origin, sequenced in a study of shared clonotypes between healthy human individuals (dated by TCRdb to about 2020). Library construction relied on the immunoSEQ multiplex PCR assay. The table comes from immuneACCESS by way of TCRdb, which keeps in-frame sequences with V and J called. Part of the clones is missing from these tables; in studies checked, under half for an unresolved V gene and the rest for unknown reasons. The sample table lists around 1,100,000 clones, 70% to 80% of them with a count of one. About 0.89% of the sample is held by the ten biggest clonotypes. The sequenced sample consisted of memory CD4+ T cells from PBMCs. The cell subset or site label, read with the paper, signifies: CD45RA-negative fraction. The receptors come from a man younger than 35 in good health. Some clones in this sample may be carry-over from other donors' samples.

The CDR3 protein is CASSLGGYSETQYF. CDR3 nucleotide sequence: TGTGCCAGCAGCTTGGGGGGCTATTCCGAGACCCAGTACTTC. The chain has TRBV5-6 and TRBJ2-5, with D tentatively TRBD1 (5 bases). The CDR3 runs 14 residues. Trimming stripped 0 bases from V and 5 bases from J, with 11 bases between. Germline CDR1 SGHDT, CDR2 YYEEEE. The complete variable domain, with remaining parts taken from reference TRBV5-6 and TRBJ2-5, reads DAGVTQSPTHLIKTRGQQVTLRCSPKSGHDTVSWYQQALGQGPQFIFQYYEEEERQRGNFPDRFSGHQFPNYSSELNVNALLLGDSALYLCASSLGGYSETQYFGPGTRLLVL.

The chain uses TRBV7-8 and TRBJ2-2, with D perhaps matching TRBD1 or TRBD2 (5 bases each). V was cut by 2 bases and J by 5 bases, with 15 bases left in between. Germline loops: CDR1 SGHVS, CDR2 FQNEAQ. The CDR3 runs to 16 residues. CDR3 in amino acids: CASSLKDYGGTGELFF. CDR3 nucleotides: TGTGCCAGCAGCTTAAAAGATTATGGGGGAACCGGGGAGCTGTTTTTT.

The chain carries TRBV11-2 and TRBJ1-5, with a possible D match to TRBD1 (6 bases). Deletions cut 7 bases from V and 6 bases from J, with 16 bases between. Germline values: CDR1 SGHAT, CDR2 FQNNGV. The length of the CDR3 is 14 residues. CDR3 nucleotides: TGTGCCAGCACCAATGGGGGGGGCGGTCAGCCCCAGCATTTT. Protein: CASTNGGGGQPQHF.

This chain joins TRBV4-1 and TRBJ2-3, with TRBD2 matching over 7 bases. Germline V CDR1 and CDR2: MGHRA, YSYEKL. The CDR3 is made up of 16 amino acids. V lost 5 bases and J lost 2; bases outside the gene matches: 10. The CDR3 sequence: CASSDRTRLDTDTQYF. CDR3 DNA: TGCGCCAGCAGCGATAGGACTAGACTAGACACAGATACGCAGTATTTT.

There are a few counts of this clone. The chain has TRBV29-1 and TRBJ1-1; D perhaps matches TRBD1 (6 bases). The CDR3 length is 11 residues. V lost 3 bases and J lost 6, with 8 bases in between. Per germline, CDR1 SQVTM and CDR2 ANQGSEA. CDR3 region: CSVDRGSEAFF. DNA of the CDR3: TGCAGCGTTGACAGGGGATCTGAAGCTTTCTTT. The full variable domain, rest sourced from reference TRBV29-1 and TRBJ1-1, is SAVISQKPSRDICQRGTSLTIQCQVDSQVTMMFWYRQQPGQSLTLIATANQGSEATYESGFVIDKFPISRPNLTFSTLTVSNMSPEDSSIYLCSVDRGSEAFFGQGTRLTVV.

The J gene is TRBJ1-2, the V gene TRBV6-1; D remains unclear. The CDR3 is made up of 11 amino acids. The V end was cut by 8 bases, the J end by 6 bases, with 10 bases between. CDR1 MNHNS and CDR2 SASEGT come from the germline V gene. Here the CDR3 reads CASAELDGYTF. CDR3 nucleotides: TGTGCCAGCGCTGAGCTCGATGGCTACACCTTC.

This clone was counted once. This sequence joins TRBV19 and TRBJ1-4; D call uncertain. This CDR3 is 14 amino acids long. V was pared by 3 bases and J by 9 bases, with 14 bases between. Germline loops: CDR1 LNHDA, CDR2 SQIVND (reference sequence). In nucleotides, the CDR3 is TGTGCCAGTAGTATGCGCAGTTCAATGAAAAAACTGTTTTTT. Amino acid sequence: CASSMRSSMKKLFF.

The chain employs TRBV4-3 and TRBJ2-7; the D gene is possibly TRBD1 (6 bases). This CDR3 region has 16 residues. The ends were cut back, 1 base at V and 0 bases at J, with 13 bases in the middle. Germline V gives CDR1 LGHNA, CDR2 YSLEER. The CDR3: CASSQGLGQRSYEQYF. The CDR3 DNA sequence: TGCGCCAGCAGCCAAGGTCTAGGACAGCGCTCCTACGAGCAGTACTTC.

This clone was counted once. The V gene is TRBV29-1, the J gene TRBJ1-2; D not certain. Germline V gene lookup returns CDR1 SQVTM and CDR2 ANQGSEA. Trimming removed 4 bases at V and 6 bases at J, with 12 bases between. The CDR3 is 12 residues long. The DNA of the CDR3 is TGCAGCGTTGTACACCTTGGGGATGGCTACACCTTC. Translated: CSVVHLGDGYTF.

The genes are TRBV13 and TRBJ2-7; 7 bases map to TRBD2. The germline V gene encodes CDR1 PRHDT and CDR2 FYEKMQ (reference sequence). The CDR3 length is 18 residues. Unmatched junction bases numbered 19, after V lost 6 bases and J lost 2 bases. In DNA, the CDR3 is TGTGCCAGCAGTTGGGGAGGGCTAGCGCCCAAAGAAGCCTACGAGCAGTACTTC. This gives the protein CASSWGGLAPKEAYEQYF.

This sequence joins TRBV7-3 and TRBJ2-2; D not resolved. Looked up from germline, CDR1 is SGHTA and CDR2 is FQGTGA. Between the trimmed V and J ends, which lost 1 base and 4 bases, there was a span of 10 bases. CDR3 length: 15 amino acids. The CDR3 region has the DNA TGTGCCAGCAGCTTAAGACAATCCCCCACCGGGGAGCTGTTTTTT. Translated, it gives CASSLRQSPTGELFF.

The chain uses TRBV29-1 and TRBJ2-1; 8 bases are a match to TRBD1. This CDR3 region has 16 residues. J gave up 1 base and V 7 bases, and 12 bases lay outside the gene matches. Germline values: CDR1 SQVTM, CDR2 ANQGSEA. CDR3 amino acids: CSAAEFGTGSYNEQFF. In DNA form, the CDR3 reads TGCAGCGCCGCCGAATTCGGGACAGGATCCTACAATGAGCAGTTCTTC.

The chain uses TRBV7-2 and TRBJ2-3, with TRBD2 identical over 10 bases. V shed 4 bases and J 4 bases; nucleotides not matched to a gene: 2. The CDR3 sequence is 14 residues long. The germline gives CDR1 SGHTA, CDR2 FQGNSA. Here the CDR3 DNA reads TGTGCCAGCAGCTCTAGCGGGAGTGCAGATACGCAGTATTTT. It translates to CASSSSGSADTQYF.

The chain combines TRBV5-4 with TRBJ2-7; D gene uncertain. V was cut by 0 bases and J by 3 bases, with 13 bases left in between. Germline V gene data show CDR1 as SGHNT and CDR2 as YYREEE (reference sequence). There are 15 residues in the CDR3. CDR3 in amino acids: CASSLGEPTLYEQYF. In DNA, the CDR3 is TGTGCCAGCAGCTTGGGAGAACCTACCCTCTACGAGCAGTACTTC.

CDR3: CASSFGGARANEKLFF. As DNA, the CDR3 is TGTGCCAGCAGTTTTGGCGGGGCGAGGGCTAATGAAAAACTGTTTTTT. The genes are TRBV28 and TRBJ1-4, with D tentatively TRBD1 (5 bases). V was pared by 3 bases and J by 3 bases, with 14 bases between. The CDR3 sequence is 16 residues long. The germline V gene has CDR1 MDHEN and CDR2 SYDVKM.

The chain joins TRBV28 to TRBJ1-3; D uncertain. Trimming cost V 5 bases and J 0 bases, with 14 bases left between them. The CDR3 is 16 residues long. From germline, CDR1 is MDHEN and CDR2 SYDVKM. The CDR3 region is CASSPTGEVSGNTIYF. The DNA of the CDR3 is TGTGCCAGCAGTCCGACCGGTGAGGTCTCTGGAAACACCATATATTTT.

A single count supports this clone. Other DNA sequences within the sample encode an identical CDR3. The gene calls are TRBV5-1 and TRBJ1-5; 9 nucleotides match TRBD1. The CDR3 has 16 residues. Trimming took 0 bases from V and 3 from J; bases not matched to a gene: 4. Germline CDR1 reads SGHRS; CDR2 reads YFSETQ. The CDR3 is CASSLGGTGPNQPQHF. The CDR3 nucleotides are TGCGCCAGCAGCTTGGGGGGGACAGGGCCCAATCAGCCCCAGCATTTT. Using reference TRBV5-1 and TRBJ1-5 for the parts outside the CDR3, the full variable domain is KAGVTQTPRYLIKTRGQQVTLSCSPISGHRSVSWYQQTPGQGLQFLFEYFSETQRNKGNFPGRFSGRQFSNSRSEMNVSTLELGDSALYLCASSLGGTGPNQPQHFGDGTRLSIL.

The sample holds many counts of this clone. The chain is built from TRBV30 and TRBJ2-3, with D uncertain. V lost 4 bases to trimming and J lost 4 bases, with 9 bases between them. Germline V CDR1 and CDR2: GTSNPN, SVGIG (reference sequence). There are 12 residues in the CDR3. The DNA of the CDR3 is TGTGCCTGGAAATTAGAGGCAGATACGCAGTATTTT. Translation gives CAWKLEADTQYF.

The chain is built from TRBV7-9 and TRBJ1-3, with D possibly matching TRBD1 (5 bases). Germline CDR1 SEHNR, CDR2 FQNEAQ (reference sequence). V lost 5 bases to trimming and J lost 0 bases, with 14 bases between them. The CDR3 is 16 residues long. The CDR3 DNA follows: TGTGCCAGCAGCGCGACAGTCTCGAGCTCTGGAAACACCATATATTTT. Its protein product is CASSATVSSSGNTIYF.

This clone came up many times. J is TRBJ1-1 and V is TRBV10-3; 10 bases align to TRBD1. Unmatched junction bases numbered 7, after V lost 6 bases and J lost 6 bases. This CDR3 has 14 amino acids. Germline CDR1 reads ENHRY; CDR2 reads SYGVKD. CDR3 region: CAISDLGQGAEAFF. The CDR3 region has the DNA TGTGCCATCAGCGACCTTGGACAGGGGGCTGAAGCTTTCTTT.